This TCR beta chain was captured in a study of neoadjuvant anti-PD-1 for oral cavity cancer. Study in general: Patients without progression received a fourth nivolumab dose around day 43, then surgical resection on days 50-56. Whole-study findings and limits: Higher pretreatment blood Treg/Th17 ratios correlated with higher pretreatment blood and lower post-treatment tumor TCRbeta clonality. Post-nivolumab, blood T cell clonality was significantly elevated in non-responders. Only three patients per response group were TCR-analyzed; validation needed.

Repertoires were generated with immunoSEQ multiplex PCR, while TCRdb's copy carries only in-frame clones and drops some. The sample includes about 72,000 clones, around 80% seen only once; the top ten take roughly 3.4%. CDR3 length: 18 amino acids. Germline V gene sequence: CDR1 SNHLY, CDR2 FYNNEI. The V gene lost 3 bases and the J gene lost 0 bases, with 18 bases spanning the gap. Remarks on this clone: No antigen is known for it.

The sequenced sample was PBMCs, obtained before nivolumab (anti-PD-1) treatment. The V call is TRBV2, the J call TRBJ1-3; possible D gene TRBD1, 5 bases. This clonotype originated in a person aged 35 to 85 with oral cavity squamous cell carcinoma. CDR3 in amino acids: CASSERSGRFFSGNTIYF. The CDR3 DNA is TGTGCCAGCAGTGAGAGGTCGGGACGGTTCTTCTCTGGAAACACCATATATTTT.